This section outlines one TCR beta chain sequence together with its context. Its antigen is not known. This specimen belongs to a study of CD8+ T cells in alopecia areata. cDNA serving as the sequencing template came from extracted, reverse transcribed RNA. TCRdb's copy holds only in-frame clones and misses some; the assay was immunoSEQ multiplex PCR. Counted here are about 210,000 clones, approximately 65% occurring once; the ten biggest clones make up 0.95% to 1.5%. Treatment meaning: oral pan-JAK inhibitor, 5-10 mg twice daily. Alopecia areata patients provided lesional scalp punch biopsies and peripheral blood. Study-wide results and caveats: Persistence in scalp and blood during tofacitinib was observed for many expanded lesional clones.

Trimming pared 6 bases from V and 6 bases from J, leaving 12 bases between. The CDR3 totals 14 residues. Germline V lookup: CDR1 MNHEY, CDR2 SVGAGI. The TCR was taken from a human donor with alopecia areata. The J gene is TRBJ1-6, the V gene TRBV6-5; D ambiguous. Material: CD4+ T cells sorted from blood, obtained between weeks 43 and 45, from a patient treated with tofacitinib. In DNA form, the CDR3 reads TGTGCCAGCAGAAAGTCAGCCGGTAATTCACCCCTCCACTTT. Its translation is CASRKSAGNSPLHF.